The 5 T cell receptor beta chains given below trace back to one sample, sequenced in a study of T cell responses to AZD1222 COVID-19 vaccine. TCRdb's table, derived via immunoSEQ multiplex PCR, lists solely in-frame clones and lacks some. The profile covers around 65,000 clones, with over 75% appearing a single time and around 28% taken by the ten largest. The sample consisted of peripheral blood, taken 28 days after the second AZD1222 dose. Receptor source: an adult who received the AZD1222 COVID-19 vaccine.

The J gene is TRBJ1-2, the V gene TRBV4-3; possibly TRBD1 for D (5 bases). V lost 1 base to trimming and J lost 4 bases, with 16 bases between them. Germline lookup yields CDR1 LGHNA and CDR2 YSLEER. This CDR3 is 16 amino acids long. The CDR3 is CASSQGVGEGSYGYTF. For the CDR3, the DNA is TGCGCCAGCAGCCAAGGTGTAGGGGAAGGAAGCTATGGCTACACCTTC.

This clone was seen many times. This chain uses TRBV28 with TRBJ2-7, with 8 bases aligning to TRBD2. With V trimmed by 5 bases and J by 2 bases, 20 bases remained unmatched. CDR1 and CDR2 from the germline V gene are MDHEN and SYDVKM. There are 19 residues in the CDR3. The CDR3 bases are TGTGCCAGCAGTCCGGTCGCCCCTAATCGAGCGGGAGCAACCTACGAGCAGTACTTC. Amino acid sequence: CASSPVAPNRAGATYEQYF.

The genes are TRBV5-5 and TRBJ2-7; D unclear. The CDR3 spans 14 residues. Trimming stripped 4 bases from V and 6 bases from J, with 17 bases between. Looked up from germline, CDR1 is SGHKS and CDR2 is YYEKEE (reference sequence). Here the CDR3 DNA reads TGTGCCAGCAGCCAAGGACGTATTTCCGGCGAGCAGTACTTC. It yields the protein CASSQGRISGEQYF.

This clone came up once. This chain joins TRBV19 and TRBJ1-2, with D tentatively TRBD1 (6 bases). Trimming pared 3 bases from V and 6 bases from J, leaving 11 bases between. The CDR3 extends over 13 amino acids. Germline lookup yields CDR1 LNHDA and CDR2 SQIVND (reference sequence). The CDR3 DNA follows: TGTGCCAGTAGTATCAACAGGGCGGATGGCTACACCTTC. It specifies CASSINRADGYTF. The variable domain in full, completed from reference TRBV19 and TRBJ1-2, reads DGGITQSPKYLFRKEGQNVTLSCEQNLNHDAMYWYRQDPGQGLRLIYYSQIVNDFQKGDIAEGYSVSREKKESFPLTVTSAQKNPTAFYLCASSINRADGYTFGSGTRLTVV.

The chain has TRBV6-2 or TRBV6-3 and TRBJ1-1; 8 nucleotides match TRBD1. Per the germline V gene, CDR1 is MNHEY and CDR2 is SVGEGT. V was pared by 0 bases and J by 0 bases, with 9 bases of the junction left unmatched. This CDR3 spans 18 amino acids. The CDR3 DNA is TGTGCCAGCAGTTACTCCAGTCGGACAGGGATCATGAACACTGAAGCTTTCTTT. This codes for CASSYSSRTGIMNTEAFF.